The subject of this entry is one TCR beta chain. The data are from a study of blood T cell repertoires in COVID-19. Study context: Specimens from acute and convalescent COVID-19 originated in the United States, Italy and Spain. T cells, B-cell-depleted T cells, or PBMCs provided the cDNA or gDNA that served as material.

CDR1 and CDR2 (germline): KGHSH, LQKENI. With 5 bases removed from V and 3 bases from J, the gap between germline ends came to 16 bases. CDR3 length equals 15 residues. Per the authors' pipeline: Reference gene primer amplification in the assay estimated nucleated cell counts. This table comes from immunoSEQ multiplex PCR, and its TCRdb copy is limited to in-frame clones, with some not included. V and J calls and clone size are given by that table; D and trimming were obtained from the DNA. This repertoire shows about 140,000 clones, over 65% found once; its top ten account for roughly 17%. The TCR sequence derives from a man in his forties or fifties with acute or convalescent COVID-19. Sequenced sample: peripheral blood. The chain has TRBV18 and TRBJ1-2; D is perhaps TRBD1 (5 bases). CDR3 sequence (DNA): TGTGCCAGCTCATCGGGTTCGACAGCCTACTATGGCTACACCTTC. Amino acids: CASSSGSTAYYGYTF.